One and the same sample provided the 21 T cell receptor beta chains below, sequenced in a study of breast tumors, draining lymph nodes, adjacent tissues. TCRdb redid the calling of the multiplex PCR reads with MiXCR, one entry per CDR3 protein. The repertoire has over 250,000 distinct CDR3 sequences, 30% of them found once; the top ten carry 1.1%. Breast cancer patients provided tissue from their axillary draining lymph nodes. The sample taken for sequencing was axillary lymph node tissue. These receptors were collected from a female donor with breast cancer. Some clones in this sample may be carry-over from other donors' samples.

This clonotype was seen at least ten times. The chain uses TRBV12-3 or TRBV12-4 and TRBJ2-3, with a tentative D call TRBD1 (6 bases). The germline V and J ends were trimmed by 8 bases and 8 bases, with 17 bases remaining between them. The CDR3 sequence is 13 residues long. The chain's CDR3 is CASEVTGFGTQYF. The CDR3 DNA is TGTGCCAGCGAAGTTACAGGGTTCGGTACGCAGTATTTT.

This clonotype was counted a few times. This may arise from a read error, as a much more abundant clone is one base away. The rearrangement joins TRBV19 to TRBJ1-5; possibly TRBD1 for D (5 bases). The CDR3 has 17 amino acids. Germline CDR1 LNHDA, CDR2 SQIVND (reference sequence). CDR3 sequence (DNA): TGTGCCCGTAGTAGATCTCCGACAGAATATAGCAATCAGCCCCAGCATTTT. Residues: CARSRSPTEYSNQPQHF.

As for this clonotype: A much larger clonotype is one base distant, so this may be a read error. CDR3 region: CASNRLAGRVGGTGELFF. DNA of the CDR3: TGTGCCAGCAATCGATTAGCAGGGCGGGTCGGCGGCACCGGGGAGCTGTTTTTT. The J gene is TRBJ2-2, the V gene TRBV27; tentatively, D is TRBD1 or TRBD2 (5 bases each). V was shortened by 7 bases and J by 4 bases, with 25 bases between the two germline ends. CDR1 and CDR2 from the germline V gene are MNHEY and SMNVEV (reference sequence). The CDR3 is 18 amino acids.

This clonotype was seen at least ten times. This chain connects TRBV7-8 to TRBJ2-3; D remains ambiguous. Germline lookup yields CDR1 SGHVS and CDR2 FQNEAQ. This CDR3 spans 14 amino acids. Trimming took 3 bases from V and 0 from J, leaving 7 bases between them. The chain's CDR3 is CASSFGPSTDTQYF. As DNA, the CDR3 is TGTGCCAGCAGCTTTGGTCCTAGCACAGATACGCAGTATTTT.

Only a few counts were recorded for this clonotype. The rearrangement uses TRBV5-6 and TRBJ1-3, with D tentatively TRBD1 (6 bases). This CDR3 spans 15 amino acids. CDR1 is SGHDT, CDR2 YYEEEE, per germline. Trimming removed 2 bases from V and 4 bases from J, with 13 bases in between. As DNA, the CDR3 is TGTGCCAGCAGCTTCCAAAACAGGGTAGGAAACACCATATATTTT. Amino acids: CASSFQNRVGNTIYF.

V gene TRBV7-2 combines with J gene TRBJ2-1; 14 bases match TRBD2. V trimming: 1 base; J trimming: 8 bases; junction bases outside the gene matches: 4. The CDR3 runs 16 residues. Looked up from germline, CDR1 is SGHTA and CDR2 is FQGNSA. The CDR3 is CASSLVGTSGSDEQFF. As DNA, the CDR3 is TGTGCCAGCAGCTTAGTGGGGACTAGCGGGAGCGATGAGCAGTTCTTC.

With respect to this clonotype: It may be a read error: a sequence one base away is much more abundant. The chain combines TRBV5-6 with TRBJ2-3; D assignment may be TRBD1 or TRBD2 (6 bases each). Trimming took 0 bases from V and 2 from J, leaving 13 bases between them. Per germline, CDR1 SGHDT and CDR2 YYEEEE. This CDR3 is 16 amino acids long. CDR3 residues: CASSLEGGFLTDTQYF. The CDR3 DNA reads TGTGCCAGCAGCTTGGAAGGGGGGTTCCTCACAGATACGCAGTATTTT.

This clonotype is a singleton in its sample. It may be a read error: a sequence one base away is much more abundant. The conserved phenylalanine or tryptophan normally closing the CDR3 is absent here, so this likely arose from a read error. The CDR3 loop is CASSRTGIGNTIYL. Written as DNA, the CDR3 is TGTGCCAGCAGCCGGACAGGGATCGGAAACACCATATATCTT. The chain uses TRBV7-8 and TRBJ1-3, with 8 positions matching TRBD1. The CDR3 contains 14 residues. The junction had 4 bases not matched to a gene; V was cut back by 5 bases and J by 4 bases. Per germline, CDR1 SGHVS and CDR2 FQNEAQ.

This clonotype has ten or more counts. The rearrangement uses TRBV6-4 and TRBJ2-1; D not resolved. In germline, CDR1 is MRHNA, CDR2 SNTAGT. This CDR3 has 10 residues. V was pared by 5 bases and J by 12 bases, with 8 bases between. CDR3: CASSQRLQFF. CDR3 coding DNA: TGTGCCAGCAGTCAGCGTCTGCAGTTCTTC.

The count of this clonotype is one. The chain links TRBV10-1 to TRBJ1-5; D is uncertain. Trimming removed 0 bases from V and 14 bases from J, with 20 bases in between. CDR1 and CDR2 from the germline V gene are WNHNN and SYGVQD (reference sequence). The CDR3 sequence is 15 residues long. The CDR3 bases are TGCGCCAGCAGTGAGTCGCGCGGGAGTTATGGCGACGAGCATTTT. Its protein product is CASSESRGSYGDEHF.

The chain joins TRBV20-1 to TRBJ1-2; TRBD1 is a possible D gene (5 bases). Trimming cost V 6 bases and J 0 bases, with 17 bases left between them. This CDR3 contains 15 residues. Germline V gene lookup returns CDR1 DFQATT and CDR2 SNEGSKA (reference sequence). The CDR3 reads CSASTPGRPNYGYTF. The CDR3 bases are TGCAGTGCCAGCACCCCAGGGAGACCTAACTATGGCTACACCTTC.

On this clonotype itself: The CDR3 end shows no conserved phenylalanine or tryptophan, and so a read error is likely. J is TRBJ1-6 and V is TRBV10-3; D gene ambiguous. Germline CDR1 is ENHRY and CDR2 is SYGVKD. V was cut by 8 bases and J by 6 bases, with 14 bases left in between. CDR3 length: 14 amino acids. CDR3 DNA sequence: TGTGCCATCGGTAATGGCCGCTTTAATTCACCCCTCCACTCT. Encoded protein: CAIGNGRFNSPLHS.

A few counts support this clonotype. Possible read error: a much larger clone is one base away. Likely a read error: the CDR3 ends without its conserved phenylalanine or tryptophan. The chain has TRBV5-1 and TRBJ2-7; TRBD2 might be the D (5 bases). Trimming removed 7 bases from V and 1 base from J, with 18 bases in between. The CDR3 is 15 amino acids. Germline CDR1 and CDR2: SGHRS and YFSETQ. CDR3 in amino acids: CASAPQERDSYEQYL. As DNA, the CDR3 is TGCGCCAGCGCTCCGCAGGAACGGGATTCCTACGAGCAGTACCTC.

Note on this clonotype: The limits of the CDR3 on the DNA are not certain, so only TCRdb's listed CDR3 is given. CDR3 region: CASSFYICSATWRESHEQYF. The gene calls are TRBV7-2 and TRBJ2-7. The CDR3 adds up to 20 amino acids, both ends counted. Per the germline V gene, CDR1 is SGHTA and CDR2 is FQGNSA.

This clonotype was observed at least ten times. The rearrangement uses TRBV5-6 and TRBJ1-6, with unresolved D. Germline values: CDR1 SGHDT, CDR2 YYEEEE. The CDR3 runs to 14 residues. The ends were cut back, 4 bases at V and 7 bases at J, with 12 bases in the middle. The CDR3 region is CASSVPPGNSPLHF. CDR3 nucleotides: TGTGCCAGCAGCGTTCCTCCAGGAAATTCACCCCTCCACTTT.

This clonotype appeared many times. The rearrangement joins TRBV19 to TRBJ2-7; the D is unclear. V was trimmed by 1 base and J by 2 bases, leaving 12 bases between them. Per germline, CDR1 LNHDA and CDR2 SQIVND (reference sequence). There are 15 residues in the CDR3. DNA for the CDR3: TGTGCCAGTAGTATAGTACTCCAAAGCACCTACGAGCAGTACTTC. Translating gives CASSIVLQSTYEQYF.

This clonotype was seen many times. The chain joins TRBV19 to TRBJ2-5, with D possibly being TRBD1 (6 bases). The germline V and J ends were trimmed by 5 bases and 2 bases, with 12 bases remaining between them. This CDR3 region has 14 residues. CDR1 is LNHDA, CDR2 SQIVND, per germline (reference sequence). The CDR3 loop is CASSSLQGQETQYF. CDR3 sequence (DNA): TGTGCCAGTAGTTCCCTCCAGGGGCAAGAGACCCAGTACTTC.

Concerning this clonotype itself: A much larger clone is a single base away; this may be a read error. The CDR3 ends on some other residue instead of the conserved phenylalanine or tryptophan, so this is likely a read error. The gene calls are TRBV7-2 and TRBJ2-3; 11 bases fit TRBD2. This CDR3 spans 17 amino acids. The J segment lost 2 bases and the V segment lost 5 bases, leaving 9 bases of the junction unmatched. CDR1 and CDR2 (germline): SGHTA, FQGNSA. The CDR3 is CASSKPRLAGFTDTQYL. Here the CDR3 DNA reads TGTGCCAGCAGCAAACCCAGACTAGCGGGATTCACAGATACGCAGTATCTT.

As regards this clonotype: This sequence may be a read error, since a much larger clone differs from it by one base. This sequence joins TRBV20-1 and TRBJ2-6; a weak D match, TRBD1 (5 bases). The CDR3 is made up of 14 amino acids. Germline loops: CDR1 DFQATT, CDR2 SNEGSKA (reference sequence). In DNA, the CDR3 is TGCAGTGCCGCCTCAGCGACTGGGGCCACCGTCCTGACTTTC. Translated: CSAASATGATVLTF.

This clonotype was observed a handful of times. The chain joins TRBV6-1 to TRBJ2-3; 15 bases fit TRBD2. V was clipped by 8 bases and J by 6 bases; unmatched bases: 15. Germline V gives CDR1 MNHNS, CDR2 SASEGT. CDR3 length equals 18 residues. CDR3 in amino acids: CASGKGLAGGPFGDTQYF. The CDR3 DNA reads TGTGCCAGCGGAAAAGGACTAGCGGGAGGGCCATTTGGGGATACGCAGTATTTT.

The V gene is TRBV6-2 or TRBV6-3, the J gene TRBJ1-2; tentative D call: TRBD1 (6 bases). Germline-derived CDR1 and CDR2 are MNHEY and SVGEGT. CDR3 length: 15 residues. Trimming took 2 bases from V and 6 from J, leaving 16 bases between them. The chain's CDR3 is CASSYGFAGEDGYTF. The CDR3 DNA reads TGTGCCAGCAGTTACGGCTTCGCAGGGGAGGATGGCTACACCTTC.